One and the same sample provided the 4 T cell receptor beta chains below, sequenced in a study of T cells in Graves' hyperthyroidism and ophthalmopathy. Regions amplified from RNA transcripts were the TCR beta CDR3 regions. Initially, a first-round RT-PCR of the TCR CDR3 employed the HTBI primer set. TCRdb re-called the multiplex PCR reads through MiXCR, storing one row per CDR3 protein. The data show around 620,000 distinct CDR3 sequences, 14% seen once. Sequencing was performed on blood. These receptors were collected from a woman younger than 35 with Graves' ophthalmopathy.

The chain couples TRBV7-8 to TRBJ1-2, with TRBD1 matching 8 bases. The CDR3 sequence is 16 residues long. With 4 bases clipped from V and 4 bases from J, the junction kept 11 bases outside the gene matches. Germline loops: CDR1 SGHVS, CDR2 FQNEAQ. DNA for the CDR3: TGTGCCAGCAGCTCTACGACAGGGGATTGGAGCTATGGCTACACCTTC. Residues: CASSSTTGDWSYGYTF.

This clonotype was detected many times. This chain uses TRBV3-1 with TRBJ2-7, with 12 bases aligning to TRBD2. CDR1 is LGHDT and CDR2 is YNNKEL in the germline V gene (reference sequence). This CDR3 comprises 15 residues. The V and J ends lost 3 bases and 3 bases, in that order; junction bases with no gene match: 3. DNA of the CDR3: TGTGCCAGCAGCCAGAGACTAGCGGGAGTCTACGAGCAGTACTTC. This encodes CASSQRLAGVYEQYF.

The V gene is TRBV30, the J gene TRBJ2-1, with D uncertain. V was trimmed by 0 bases and J by 3 bases, leaving 12 bases between them. The CDR3 contains 15 residues. Germline V lookup: CDR1 GTSNPN, CDR2 SVGIG (reference sequence). The CDR3 nucleotides read TGTGCCTGGAGTGTACTTGGACCCAACTACAATGAGCAGTTCTTC. This sequence encodes CAWSVLGPNYNEQFF.

This clonotype was detected only a few times. This chain links TRBV6-2 or TRBV6-3 with TRBJ2-7; 8 bases line up with TRBD2. This CDR3 has 15 residues. The germline V gene has CDR1 MNHEY and CDR2 SVGEGT. V was pared by 6 bases and J by 1 base, with 8 bases of the junction left unmatched. The CDR3 spells CASRIGSGASYEQYF. The CDR3 DNA is TGTGCCAGCAGGATTGGTAGCGGGGCTTCCTACGAGCAGTACTTC.